One and the same sample provided the 18 T cell receptor beta chains below, sequenced in a study of T cell responses to AZD1222 COVID-19 vaccine. The repertoire was sequenced with immunoSEQ multiplex PCR; TCRdb's copy has only in-frame clones and lacks some. The sample carries tens of thousands of clones, approximately 89% recorded once. The sequenced sample was peripheral blood, obtained on day 0 of AZD1222 vaccination. These receptors were collected from an adult in good health.

The chain employs TRBV10-3 and TRBJ2-1; TRBD2 matches 13 bases. The CDR3 loop spans 18 amino acids. J was trimmed by 8 bases and V by 4 bases; bases with no gene match: 14. Germline-derived CDR1 and CDR2 are ENHRY and SYGVKD. CDR3 sequence reads: CAISVGLAGQGNSDEQFF. The CDR3 region has the DNA TGTGCCATCAGTGTGGGACTAGCGGGACAGGGAAACTCCGATGAGCAGTTCTTC.

The chain recombines TRBV9 with TRBJ1-6; D unclear. V dropped 0 bases and J dropped 4 bases, with 11 bases sitting between them. The length of the CDR3 is 16 residues. Germline V gene data show CDR1 as SGDLS and CDR2 as YYNGEE. In nucleotides, the CDR3 is TGTGCCAGCAGCGTAGAACGCGGGAGTTATAATTCACCCCTCCACTTT. Translation gives CASSVERGSYNSPLHF. Filled out from reference TRBV9 and TRBJ1-6, the complete variable domain reads DSGVTQTPKHLITATGQRVTLRCSPRSGDLSVYWYQQSLDQGLQFLIQYYNGEERAKGNILERFSAQQFPDLHSELNLSSLELGDSALYFCASSVERGSYNSPLHFGNGTRLTVT.

This rearrangement joins TRBV7-2 to TRBJ1-1; D is ambiguous. The CDR3 totals 14 residues. V lost 3 bases and J 1 base, leaving 9 bases between the germline ends. The germline gives CDR1 SGHTA, CDR2 FQGNSA. The CDR3 loop reads CASSFTWGNTEAFF. The CDR3 DNA follows: TGTGCCAGCAGCTTCACATGGGGGAACACTGAAGCTTTCTTT.

The chain uses TRBV5-6 and TRBJ2-5, with 16 bases lining up with TRBD2. After removal of 4 bases from V and 7 bases from J, the junction contained 7 bases not matched to a gene. The germline CDR1 and CDR2 sequences are SGHDT and YYEEEE. The length of the CDR3 is 16 residues. CDR3 residues: CASSAGLAGGSTTQYF. The CDR3 bases are TGTGCCAGCAGCGCGGGACTAGCGGGGGGGTCGACGACCCAGTACTTC.

This clone was detected only once. The genes are TRBV13 and TRBJ2-3, with TRBD2 matching 11 bases. CDR1 is PRHDT and CDR2 is FYEKMQ in the germline V gene (reference sequence). Trimming took 5 bases from V and 2 from J; bases not matched to a gene: 6. The CDR3 is 16 residues long. The CDR3, as DNA: TGTGCCAGCAGCAACAGACTAGCGGGGCCCACAGATACGCAGTATTTT. Translating gives CASSNRLAGPTDTQYF.

The chain recombines TRBV28 with TRBJ2-7; perhaps TRBD1 as D (6 bases). V shed 5 bases and J shed 4 bases, with 18 bases lying between them. The germline CDR1 and CDR2 sequences are MDHEN and SYDVKM. The CDR3 has 15 amino acids. CDR3 amino acids: CASSLAGTLSYEQYF. CDR3 nucleotide sequence: TGTGCCAGCAGTCTTGCCGGGACACTGTCTTACGAGCAGTACTTC.

The chain recombines TRBV19 with TRBJ1-5, with D unresolved. V lost 5 bases to trimming and J lost 7 bases, with 18 bases between them. From germline, CDR1 is LNHDA and CDR2 SQIVND (reference sequence). CDR3 length equals 15 residues. The CDR3 coding sequence is TGTGCCAGTAGTGCCCAGGCCAATTTAAGGCAGCCCCAGCATTTT. Translated, it gives CASSAQANLRQPQHF.

The chain combines TRBV7-2 with TRBJ1-4; D gene unclear. The ends were cut back, 2 bases at V and 9 bases at J, with 13 bases in the middle. This CDR3 has 14 amino acids. Per germline, CDR1 SGHTA and CDR2 FQGNSA. The CDR3 nucleotides read TGTGCCAGCAGCTTACGGCAGGACCCGCAAAAACTGTTTTTT. It translates to CASSLRQDPQKLFF.

This rearrangement joins TRBV30 to TRBJ1-3, with unresolved D. The CDR3 is 12 residues long. V gave up 0 bases and J gave up 3 bases, with 3 bases separating them. Germline CDR1 is GTSNPN and CDR2 is SVGIG (reference sequence). DNA for the CDR3: TGTGCCTGGAGTGTAAATGGAAACACCATATATTTT. Encoded protein: CAWSVNGNTIYF.

The chain links TRBV29-1 to TRBJ2-1; 7 bases align to TRBD2. CDR3 length equals 13 residues. Germline V gene sequence: CDR1 SQVTM, CDR2 ANQGSEA. With 7 bases clipped from V and 8 bases from J, the junction kept 11 bases outside the gene matches. The CDR3 loop is CSGRTSRIDEQFF. CDR3 nucleotide sequence: TGCAGCGGTAGGACTAGTAGGATCGATGAGCAGTTCTTC.

The chain combines TRBV4-1 with TRBJ1-3; TRBD1 aligns across 7 bases. The CDR3 is 16 amino acids. The germline CDR1 and CDR2 sequences are MGHRA and YSYEKL. V was pared by 4 bases and J by 0 bases, with 6 bases of the junction left unmatched. In nucleotides, the CDR3 is TGCGCCAGCAGCCCCCAGACAGGGCCCTCTGGAAACACCATATATTTT. It encodes CASSPQTGPSGNTIYF.

This clone turned up a few times. The rearrangement uses TRBV3-1 (or the pseudogene TRBV3-2) and TRBJ1-6, with D possibly being TRBD1 (5 bases). Trimming removed 5 bases from V and 3 bases from J, with 11 bases in between. Germline values: CDR1 LGHDT, CDR2 YNNKEL (reference sequence). The CDR3 has 15 residues. Here the CDR3 DNA reads TGTGCCAGCAGCGGCCCAGGGAACTATAATTCACCCCTCCACTTT. Amino acids: CASSGPGNYNSPLHF.

V gene TRBV2 combines with J gene TRBJ2-5, with no clear D. CDR3 length: 12 amino acids. The germline gives CDR1 SNHLY, CDR2 FYNNEI. Trimming took off 10 bases at V and 5 bases at J, with 14 bases between the two ends. The chain's CDR3 is CAKKGGWETQYF. The CDR3 nucleotides are TGTGCCAAGAAGGGCGGATGGGAGACCCAGTACTTC.

The CDR3 nucleotides are TGTGCCAGCAGTAGGGGGACAGGCGCGTACGAGCAGTACTTC. Translated, it gives CASSRGTGAYEQYF. The V gene is TRBV27, the J gene TRBJ2-7; 8 bases agree with TRBD1. V was clipped by 5 bases and J by 4 bases; unmatched bases: 7. This CDR3 contains 14 residues. Germline assignment: CDR1 MNHEY and CDR2 SMNVEV (reference sequence).

The CDR3 region has the DNA TGTGCCAGCAGCTTAGGGACAGGTCACTACGAGCAGTACTTC. Protein sequence: CASSLGTGHYEQYF. The gene calls are TRBV7-9 and TRBJ2-7; 7 nucleotides agree with TRBD1. This CDR3 has 14 residues. Germline assignment: CDR1 SEHNR and CDR2 FQNEAQ (reference sequence). J gave up 3 bases and V 1 base, and 3 bases lay outside the gene matches.

The chain couples TRBV19 to TRBJ2-2; a possible D gene is TRBD1 (6 bases). The germline CDR1 and CDR2 sequences are LNHDA and SQIVND (reference sequence). This CDR3 contains 16 residues. V dropped 0 bases and J dropped 5 bases, with 13 bases sitting between them. CDR3: CASSIDRRGRTGELFF. For the CDR3, the DNA is TGTGCCAGTAGTATAGATCGCAGGGGACGAACCGGGGAGCTGTTTTTT.

This clone has a single count. The rearrangement joins TRBV12-3 or TRBV12-4 to TRBJ2-1, with 10 positions matching TRBD2. After removal of 3 bases from V and 10 bases from J, the junction contained 0 bases not matched to a gene. This CDR3 region has 12 residues. The CDR3 region is CASSFSGGEQFF. The CDR3 nucleotides read TGTGCCAGCAGTTTTAGCGGGGGGGAGCAGTTCTTC.

The chain uses TRBV16 and TRBJ1-5; 7 nucleotides align to TRBD1. The CDR3 totals 15 residues. V was clipped by 2 bases and J by 3 bases; unmatched bases: 4. Per germline, CDR1 KGHSY and CDR2 FQNENV. This CDR3 reads CASSQPGQVNQPQHF. The DNA for the CDR3 is TGTGCCAGCAGCCAACCCGGACAGGTCAATCAGCCCCAGCATTTT.